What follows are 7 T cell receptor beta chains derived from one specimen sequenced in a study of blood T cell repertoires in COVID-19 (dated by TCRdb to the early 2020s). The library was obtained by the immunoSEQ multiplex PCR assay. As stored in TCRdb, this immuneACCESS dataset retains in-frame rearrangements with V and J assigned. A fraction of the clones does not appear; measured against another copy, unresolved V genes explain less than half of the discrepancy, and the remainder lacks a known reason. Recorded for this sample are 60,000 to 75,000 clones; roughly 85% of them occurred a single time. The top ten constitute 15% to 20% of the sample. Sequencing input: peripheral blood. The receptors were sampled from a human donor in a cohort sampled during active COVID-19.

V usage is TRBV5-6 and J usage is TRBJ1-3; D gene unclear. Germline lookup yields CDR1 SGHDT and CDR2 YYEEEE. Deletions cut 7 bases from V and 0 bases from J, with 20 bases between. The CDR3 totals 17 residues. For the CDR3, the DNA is TGTGCCAGCGACTTTACCCGCGGGTGGAACTCTGGAAACACCATATATTTT. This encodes CASDFTRGWNSGNTIYF.

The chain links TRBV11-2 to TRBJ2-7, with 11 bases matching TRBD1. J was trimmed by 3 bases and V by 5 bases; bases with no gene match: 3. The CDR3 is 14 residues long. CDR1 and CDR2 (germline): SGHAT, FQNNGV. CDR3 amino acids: CASSRGTGGYEQYF. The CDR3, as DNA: TGTGCCAGCAGCCGAGGGACAGGGGGCTACGAGCAGTACTTC.

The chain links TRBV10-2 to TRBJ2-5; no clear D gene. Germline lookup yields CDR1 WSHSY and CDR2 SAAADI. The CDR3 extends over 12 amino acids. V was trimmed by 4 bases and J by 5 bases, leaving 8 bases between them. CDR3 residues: CASSVSSETQYF. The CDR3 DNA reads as TGCGCCAGCAGTGTTAGCTCGGAGACCCAGTACTTC.

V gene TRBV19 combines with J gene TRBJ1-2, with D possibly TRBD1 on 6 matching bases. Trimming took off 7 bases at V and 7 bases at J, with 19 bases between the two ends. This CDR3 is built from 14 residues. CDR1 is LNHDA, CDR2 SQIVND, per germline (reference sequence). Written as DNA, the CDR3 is TGTGCCAGTACCGTAGGACAGAGATCAGGTGGCTACACCTTC. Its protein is CASTVGQRSGGYTF.

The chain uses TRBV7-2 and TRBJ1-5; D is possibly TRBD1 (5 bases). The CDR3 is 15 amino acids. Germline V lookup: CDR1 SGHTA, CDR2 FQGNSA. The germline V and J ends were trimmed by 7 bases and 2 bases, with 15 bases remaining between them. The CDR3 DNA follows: TGTGCCAGCAAACTATCCGGAGGGGGCAATCAGCCCCAGCATTTT. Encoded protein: CASKLSGGGNQPQHF.

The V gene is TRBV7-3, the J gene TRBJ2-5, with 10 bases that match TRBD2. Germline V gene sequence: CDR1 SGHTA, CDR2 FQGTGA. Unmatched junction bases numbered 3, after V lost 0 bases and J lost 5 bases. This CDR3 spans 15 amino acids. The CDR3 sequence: CASSLTGTSAETQYF. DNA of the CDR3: TGTGCCAGCAGCTTAACCGGGACTAGCGCTGAGACCCAGTACTTC.

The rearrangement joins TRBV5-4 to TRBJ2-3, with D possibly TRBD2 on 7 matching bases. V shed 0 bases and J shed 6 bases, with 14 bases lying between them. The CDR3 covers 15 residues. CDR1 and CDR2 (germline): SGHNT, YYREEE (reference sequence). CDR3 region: CASSLGGGPTDTQYF. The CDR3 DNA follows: TGTGCCAGCAGCTTGGGGGGGGGCCCAACCGATACGCAGTATTTT.